This T cell receptor beta chain originates from a study of blood T cell repertoires in COVID-19. At the level of the study: The cDNA or gDNA used as material had been derived from T cells, B-cell-depleted T cells, or PBMCs.

Cohorts were assigned according to the clinical history that participants reported. Cohort 3 donors counted as recovered after two negative PCRs, clearance, or resolved symptoms. Produced via immunoSEQ multiplex PCR; TCRdb's table is partial and in-frame only. The data show a few hundred thousand clones, around 86% seen once. CDR1 is GTSNPN and CDR2 is SVGIG in the germline V gene (reference sequence). This CDR3 has 10 amino acids. Trimming removed 4 bases at V and 4 bases at J, with 4 bases between. This rearrangement joins TRBV30 to TRBJ1-2, with D uncertain. This clonotype was sampled from a woman in her fifties or sixties who had recovered from COVID-19. The sequenced material came from PBMCs or T cells enriched from blood (not recorded which). CDR3 loop: CAWNLYGYTF. In DNA form, the CDR3 reads TGTGCCTGGAATCTCTATGGCTACACCTTC. Full variable domain (outside the CDR3, taken from reference TRBV30 and TRBJ1-2): SQTIHQWPATLVQPVGSPLSLECTVEGTSNPNLYWYRQAAGRGLQLLFYSVGIGQISSEVPQNLSASRPQDRQFILSSKKLLLSDSGFYLCAWNLYGYTFGSGTRLTVV.